The 8 T cell receptor beta chains presented below share a single source sample, sequenced in a study of T cells after yellow fever vaccination. TCRdb recomputed calls from the 5' RACE reads with MiXCR, one row per CDR3 protein. The sample contains about 47,000 distinct CDR3 sequences, less than 9% of which appear only once. The sequences come from CD8+ T cells sorted from PBMCs, collected less than 18 days after the first yellow fever vaccination. The receptors come from a man in his late teens or twenties who received the YFV17D yellow fever vaccine.

This clonotype was observed a handful of times. The rearrangement links TRBV7-2 to TRBJ1-6, with TRBD1 matching 11 bases. The CDR3 spans 16 residues. With V trimmed by 5 bases and J by 10 bases, 10 bases remained unmatched. Looked up from germline, CDR1 is SGHTA and CDR2 is FQGNSA. This CDR3 reads CASSEWTGGIGSPLHF. As DNA, the CDR3 is TGTGCCAGCAGCGAATGGACAGGGGGCATAGGATCACCCCTCCACTTT. The entire variable domain, with the rest obtained from reference TRBV7-2 and TRBJ1-6, is as follows: GAGVSQSPSNKVTEKGKDVELRCDPISGHTALYWYRQSLGQGLEFLIYFQGNSAPDKSGLPSDRFSAERTGGSVSTLTIQRTQQEDSAVYLCASSEWTGGIGSPLHFGNGTRLTVT.

This clonotype was observed at least ten times. V and J are TRBV29-1 and TRBJ2-1; TRBD1 is a possible D gene (6 bases). CDR1 is SQVTM and CDR2 is ANQGSEA in the germline V gene. The germline V and J ends were trimmed by 5 bases and 8 bases, with 7 bases remaining between them. This CDR3 comprises 10 residues. The CDR3 spells CSVTGYEQFF. The CDR3 nucleotides are TGCAGCGTTACAGGGTATGAGCAGTTCTTC.

This clonotype has a count of ten or more. The junction does not match germline at one end; this may be a read error. This chain connects TRBV28 to TRBJ1-2, with D tentatively TRBD1 (6 bases). The CDR3 runs 15 residues. From germline, CDR1 is MDHEN and CDR2 SYDVKM. The DNA of the CDR3 is TGTGCCAGCAGGTCTTCAGGGGCCCCCAACTCTGGCTACACCTTC. It encodes CASRSSGAPNSGYTF.

This clonotype was counted ten times or more. The J gene is TRBJ2-7, the V gene TRBV15; D is unclear. The V gene lost 1 base and the J gene lost 1 base, with 5 bases spanning the gap. CDR1 LNHNV and CDR2 YYDKDF come from the germline V gene (reference sequence). CDR3 size: 13 residues. Here the CDR3 reads CATSRGISYEQYV. The CDR3 bases are TGTGCCACCAGCAGAGGGATTTCCTACGAGCAGTACGTC.

This clonotype has ten or more counts. This chain connects TRBV15 to TRBJ2-7; 8 bases match TRBD2. The CDR3 loop spans 15 amino acids. Germline values: CDR1 LNHNV, CDR2 YYDKDF (reference sequence). The V and J ends lost 0 bases and 3 bases, in that order; junction bases with no gene match: 4. CDR3 sequence (DNA): TGTGCCACCAGCAGAGATCGGGGGGGCAACTACGAGCAGTACGTC. Translation: CATSRDRGGNYEQYV.

This clonotype has at least ten counts. The chain has TRBV7-8 and TRBJ2-3; 8 nucleotides match TRBD1. The CDR3 runs to 18 residues. With V trimmed by 4 bases and J by 0 bases, 12 bases remained unmatched. Germline CDR1 SGHVS, CDR2 FQNEAQ. For the CDR3, the DNA is TGTGCCAGCAGCTCATATCGGGACAGGATGACTAGCACAGATACGCAGTATTTT. This codes for CASSSYRDRMTSTDTQYF.

V gene TRBV7-9 combines with J gene TRBJ2-1, with 9 bases aligning to TRBD1. Germline assignment: CDR1 SEHNR and CDR2 FQNEAQ (reference sequence). The CDR3 sequence is 15 residues long. The V and J ends lost 5 bases and 6 bases, in that order; junction bases with no gene match: 8. The CDR3 coding sequence is TGTGCCAGCAGCCTCCTAGGACAGGGGAGCAATGAGCAGTTCTTC. It translates to CASSLLGQGSNEQFF.

This clonotype was detected ten times or more. This chain joins TRBV28 and TRBJ2-5; D unresolved. The CDR3 totals 16 residues. V lost 3 bases and J 3 bases, leaving 17 bases between the germline ends. CDR1 is MDHEN, CDR2 SYDVKM, per germline. The CDR3 protein is CASSFPRIGSKETQYF. CDR3 sequence (DNA): TGTGCCAGCAGTTTCCCGAGGATTGGCAGCAAAGAGACCCAGTACTTC.